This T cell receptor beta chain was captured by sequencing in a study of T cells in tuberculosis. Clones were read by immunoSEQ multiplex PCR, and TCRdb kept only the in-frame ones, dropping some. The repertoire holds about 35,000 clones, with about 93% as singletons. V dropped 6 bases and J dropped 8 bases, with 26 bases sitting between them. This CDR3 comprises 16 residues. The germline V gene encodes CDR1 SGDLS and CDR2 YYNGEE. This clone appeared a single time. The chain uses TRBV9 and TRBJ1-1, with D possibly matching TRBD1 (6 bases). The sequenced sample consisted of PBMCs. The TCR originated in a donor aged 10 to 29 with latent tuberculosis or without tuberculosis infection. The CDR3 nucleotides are TGTGCCAGCAACGAGATGAGGGGGGGCCCCGAGAGGGAAGCTTTCTTT. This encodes CASNEMRGGPEREAFF.